The 19 T cell receptor beta chains below were found in one sample sequenced in a study of regulatory T cells in long-lasting Graves disease (dated by TCRdb to the early 2020s). Explained via the paper, the time point label denotes: newly diagnosed GD, antithyroid drugs for less than 3 months. For both TCR sequencing and RNA sequencing, RNA was extracted from PBMCs in TRIzol. The library was prepared using multiplex PCR. Sequencer: Illumina HiSeq 4000. iRepertoire HTBI primers and Arm-PCR amplification of CDR3 regions were used to construct TCR beta libraries. The public reads were quality trimmed at Q25 with fastp and then assembled into clones with MiXCR by TCRdb, keeping productive beta chains. Duplicate CDR3 protein sequences are folded into a single record with the most common DNA and genes. The sample yields about 620,000 distinct CDR3 sequences; approximately 15% were counted once. The ten largest clonotypes hold approximately 20% of the sample.

These same data were also listed under a study on T cells in Graves' hyperthyroidism and ophthalmopathy.

Sequences were derived from peripheral blood mononuclear cells (PBMCs), sampled at new diagnosis, from a patient treated with antithyroid drugs. The receptors come from a woman under 40 with Graves disease. Donor details come from another sample of the same person, matched by shared clones.

This clonotype was seen many times. This chain's CDR3 is CASTLAGNTEAFF. CDR3 nucleotides: TGTGCCAGCACGCTGGCGGGGAACACTGAAGCTTTCTTT. This rearrangement joins TRBV2 to TRBJ1-1; D unclear. Germline values: CDR1 SNHLY, CDR2 FYNNEI. The CDR3 runs 13 residues. Trimming cost V 7 bases and J 1 base, with 10 bases left between them.

At least ten counts were recorded for this clonotype. V usage is TRBV11-2 and J usage is TRBJ1-4, with 8 bases aligning to TRBD1. The V and J ends lost 5 bases and 7 bases, in that order; junction bases with no gene match: 6. CDR1 and CDR2 (germline): SGHAT, FQNNGV. The CDR3 spans 14 residues. For the CDR3, the DNA is TGTGCCAGCAGCCAGGGACAGGCCCTTGAAAAACTGTTTTTT. Protein sequence: CASSQGQALEKLFF.

This clonotype was picked up many times. The chain has TRBV6-1 and TRBJ1-1, with D tentatively TRBD1 (5 bases). Per the germline V gene, CDR1 is MNHNS and CDR2 is SASEGT. V shed 10 bases and J shed 0 bases, with 15 bases lying between them. CDR3 length: 14 residues. CDR3 bases: TGTGCCATCTTCCGGGGGTTCATGAACACTGAAGCTTTCTTT. Protein: CAIFRGFMNTEAFF.

This clonotype was recorded a few times. At one of its ends the junction is not consistent with the germline gene, which may arise from a read error. The V and J genes are TRBV20-1 and TRBJ1-5, with D tentatively TRBD1 (5 bases). CDR1 DFQATT and CDR2 SNEGSKA come from the germline V gene (reference sequence). The length of the CDR3 is 15 residues. This chain's CDR3 is CGARAGTPNHQPQHF. The CDR3, as DNA: TGCGGTGCTAGAGCGGGGACCCCTAATCATCAGCCCCAGCATTTT.

The genes are TRBV30 and TRBJ2-6, with D perhaps matching TRBD1 (6 bases). This CDR3 spans 16 amino acids. From germline, CDR1 is GTSNPN and CDR2 SVGIG (reference sequence). V lost 2 bases and J 4 bases, leaving 15 bases between the germline ends. CDR3 DNA: TGTGCCTGGAGTTCCCCAGGGGTTTCAGGGGCCAACGTCCTGACTTTC. Translation: CAWSSPGVSGANVLTF.

The sample holds a few counts of this clonotype. The gene calls are TRBV5-4 and TRBJ1-4, with TRBD1 identical over 9 bases. J was trimmed by 8 bases and V by 4 bases; bases with no gene match: 6. Germline CDR1 is SGHNT and CDR2 is YYREEE (reference sequence). This CDR3 is 14 amino acids long. CDR3 in DNA: TGTGCCAGCAGCCCCGGGACAGGGAAGGAAAAACTGTTTTTT. This encodes CASSPGTGKEKLFF.

The sample holds many counts of this clonotype. The chain couples TRBV18 to TRBJ1-5; 11 nucleotides match TRBD1. V was pared by 6 bases and J by 7 bases, with 8 bases of the junction left unmatched. CDR1 KGHSH and CDR2 LQKENI come from the germline V gene. The CDR3 contains 15 residues. The CDR3, as DNA: TGTGCCAGCTCCCCGACCCGGGACAGGGGGCAGCCCCAGCATTTT. This translates into CASSPTRDRGQPQHF.

This clonotype showed up many times. The chain employs TRBV11-2 and TRBJ2-7, with 9 nucleotides matching TRBD1. The CDR3 contains 16 residues. The V segment lost 5 bases and the J segment 7 bases; nucleotides outside the gene matches: 15. CDR1 is SGHAT, CDR2 FQNNGV, per germline. For the CDR3, the DNA is TGTGCCAGCAGCAACGGACAGGGGTATAAGTCGAGGGAGCAGTACTTC. Protein: CASSNGQGYKSREQYF. Complete variable domain (other parts from reference TRBV11-2 and TRBJ2-7): EAGVAQSPRYKIIEKRQSVAFWCNPISGHATLYWYQQILGQGPKLLIQFQNNGVVDDSQLPKDRFSAERLKGVDSTLKIQPAKLEDSAVYLCASSNGQGYKSREQYFGPGTRLTVT.

This rearrangement joins TRBV28 to TRBJ2-2; the D is unclear. Germline lookup yields CDR1 MDHEN and CDR2 SYDVKM. The V and J ends lost 4 bases and 5 bases respectively, with 5 bases between them. This CDR3 is built from 12 residues. In DNA form, the CDR3 reads TGTGCCAGCAGTTGGGTAACCGGGGAGCTGTTTTTT. Translation gives CASSWVTGELFF.

The gene calls are TRBV3-1 and TRBJ1-4; a possible D gene is TRBD1 (6 bases). Germline CDR1 reads LGHDT; CDR2 reads YNNKEL (reference sequence). Trimming left V 6 bases short and J 8 bases short, with 16 bases between. The CDR3 has 14 residues. As DNA, the CDR3 is TGTGCCAGCAGACCTGACAGGAAGGGAGAAAAACTGTTTTTT. Translating it yields CASRPDRKGEKLFF.

This clonotype was seen repeatedly, ten times or more. Here the CDR3 reads CSAPKIGAGGSEAFF. In DNA form, the CDR3 reads TGCAGTGCCCCAAAAATCGGGGCTGGAGGGTCTGAAGCTTTCTTT. The V gene is TRBV20-1, the J gene TRBJ1-1; a weak D match, TRBD1 (5 bases). This CDR3 has 15 amino acids. Germline V gene sequence: CDR1 DFQATT, CDR2 SNEGSKA (reference sequence). The ends were cut back, 6 bases at V and 6 bases at J, with 23 bases in the middle.

This clonotype was observed many times. This rearrangement joins TRBV28 to TRBJ1-1, with 7 bases identical to TRBD1. Germline V gives CDR1 MDHEN, CDR2 SYDVKM. Germline trimming cut 3 bases from V and 2 bases from J; bases unmatched to any gene: 9. There are 16 residues in the CDR3. CDR3 nucleotide sequence: TGTGCCAGCAGTTTTACAGGGGTGATAAAAAACACTGAAGCTTTCTTT. This codes for CASSFTGVIKNTEAFF. Full variable domain (remainder filled in from reference TRBV28 and TRBJ1-1): DVKVTQSSRYLVKRTGEKVFLECVQDMDHENMFWYRQDPGLGLRLIYFSYDVKMKEKGDIPEGYSVSREKKERFSLILESASTNQTSMYLCASSFTGVIKNTEAFFGQGTRLTVV.

V usage is TRBV27 and J usage is TRBJ1-6; no clear D. Germline V lookup: CDR1 MNHEY, CDR2 SMNVEV (reference sequence). V lost 3 bases to trimming and J lost 3 bases, with 12 bases between them. The CDR3 has 16 amino acids. The CDR3, as DNA: TGTGCCAGCAGTTTCGGCAAAGGGAGCTATAATTCACCCCTCCACTTT. Amino acids: CASSFGKGSYNSPLHF.

This clonotype was seen ten or more times. This chain joins TRBV28 and TRBJ1-6, with D hard to call. The V and J ends lost 3 bases and 7 bases respectively, with 4 bases between them. In germline, CDR1 is MDHEN, CDR2 SYDVKM. The CDR3 is 12 amino acids. The CDR3 sequence: CASSFRNSPLHF. The CDR3, as DNA: TGTGCCAGCAGTTTCCGCAATTCACCCCTCCACTTT.

This clonotype was counted a few times. This chain uses TRBV13 with TRBJ2-7; TRBD2 matches 7 bases. CDR1 PRHDT and CDR2 FYEKMQ come from the germline V gene (reference sequence). The CDR3 contains 15 residues. V shed 1 base, J shed 2 bases, and the junction held 5 bases outside the gene matches. CDR3 sequence reads: CASSLVDGRTYEQYF. The CDR3 DNA reads TGTGCCAGCAGCTTAGTCGACGGGAGGACCTACGAGCAGTACTTC.

The rearrangement uses TRBV3-1 and TRBJ2-7; D remains unclear. Trimming removed 4 bases from V and 1 base from J, with 11 bases in between. The germline CDR1 and CDR2 sequences are LGHDT and YNNKEL (reference sequence). CDR3 length equals 14 residues. In nucleotides, the CDR3 is TGTGCCAGCAGCCGCACACTCAAATCCTACGAGCAGTACTTC. Its protein product is CASSRTLKSYEQYF.

The genes are TRBV4-2 and TRBJ1-3, with D hard to call. V was clipped by 7 bases and J by 4 bases, with 11 bases between them. Per the germline V gene, CDR1 is LGHNA and CDR2 is YNFKEQ. The CDR3 length is 13 residues. This CDR3 is CASTEEPGNTIYF. The CDR3 region has the DNA TGTGCCAGCACCGAAGAACCCGGAAACACCATATATTTT.

This clonotype was counted once. A much larger clone differs from this one at a single base, so this may be a read error. This sequence joins TRBV7-2 and TRBJ1-2, with 9 bases lining up with TRBD1. This CDR3 contains 14 residues. V was pared by 3 bases and J by 4 bases, with 3 bases of the junction left unmatched. Looked up from germline, CDR1 is SGHTA and CDR2 is FQGNSA. Written as DNA, the CDR3 is TGTACCAGCAGCTTGCTGACAGGGGGCTATGGCTACACCTTC. Translation: CTSSLLTGGYGYTF.

This clonotype was detected ten times or more. This chain connects TRBV2 to TRBJ2-3; no clear D. The V gene lost 7 bases and the J gene lost 2 bases, with 7 bases spanning the gap. Germline CDR1 is SNHLY and CDR2 is FYNNEI. This CDR3 has 12 amino acids. The CDR3 region has the DNA TGTGCCAGCACGGCCTTCACAGATACGCAGTATTTT. Encoded protein: CASTAFTDTQYF.